The clone carrying this T cell receptor beta chain was seen ten or more times. This sample is part of a study of T-cell reconstitution after alpha-beta-depleted transplantation in children. For TCRbeta, the library was prepared with unique molecular identifiers. TCRdb re-called the PCR reads through MiXCR, storing one row per CDR3 protein. This table holds 60,000 to 80,000 distinct CDR3 sequences, 7.3% found once. The TCR was taken from a human donor who donated a stem cell graft to a child with acute lymphoblastic leukemia. The sequences come from PBMCs from the stem cell graft donor, collected from the stem cell graft.

The CDR3 protein is CASSSLLSDWTEAFF. The CDR3, as DNA: TGTGCCAGCAGTTCCTTATTATCGGACTGGACTGAAGCTTTCTTT. The chain is built from TRBV27 and TRBJ1-1, with no clear D. Germline V gives CDR1 MNHEY, CDR2 SMNVEV (reference sequence). This CDR3 region has 15 residues. V was shortened by 4 bases and J by 5 bases, with 17 bases between the two germline ends.